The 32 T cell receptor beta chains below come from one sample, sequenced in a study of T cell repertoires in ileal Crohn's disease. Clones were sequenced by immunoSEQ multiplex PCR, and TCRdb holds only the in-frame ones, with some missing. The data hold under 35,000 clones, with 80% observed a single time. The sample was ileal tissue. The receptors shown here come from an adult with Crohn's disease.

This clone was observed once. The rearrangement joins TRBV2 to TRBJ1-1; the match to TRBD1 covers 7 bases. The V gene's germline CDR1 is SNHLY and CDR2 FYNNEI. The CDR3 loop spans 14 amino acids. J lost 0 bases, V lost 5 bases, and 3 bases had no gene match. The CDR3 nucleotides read TGTGCCAGCAGTAGGACAGGCCTGAACACTGAAGCTTTCTTT. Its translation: CASSRTGLNTEAFF.

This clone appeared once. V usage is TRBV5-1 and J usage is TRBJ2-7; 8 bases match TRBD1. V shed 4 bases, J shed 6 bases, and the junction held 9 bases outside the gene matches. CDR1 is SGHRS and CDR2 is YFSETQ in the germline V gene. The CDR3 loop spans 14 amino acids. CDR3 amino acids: CASSLRTGYVEQYF. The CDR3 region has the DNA TGCGCCAGCAGCCTTAGGACAGGGTATGTCGAGCAGTACTTC.

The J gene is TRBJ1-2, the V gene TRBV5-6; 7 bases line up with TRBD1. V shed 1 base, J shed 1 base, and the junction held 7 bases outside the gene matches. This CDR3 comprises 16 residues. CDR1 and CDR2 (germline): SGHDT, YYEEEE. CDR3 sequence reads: CASSLFGTVINYGYTF. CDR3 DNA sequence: TGTGCCAGCAGCTTGTTCGGGACAGTGATTAACTATGGCTACACCTTC.

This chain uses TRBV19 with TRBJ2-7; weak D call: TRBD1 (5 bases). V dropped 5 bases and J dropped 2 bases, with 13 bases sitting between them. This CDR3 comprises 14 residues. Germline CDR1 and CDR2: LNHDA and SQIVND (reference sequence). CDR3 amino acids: CASSHRQPPYEQYF. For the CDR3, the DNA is TGTGCCAGTAGTCATAGACAGCCACCCTACGAGCAGTACTTC.

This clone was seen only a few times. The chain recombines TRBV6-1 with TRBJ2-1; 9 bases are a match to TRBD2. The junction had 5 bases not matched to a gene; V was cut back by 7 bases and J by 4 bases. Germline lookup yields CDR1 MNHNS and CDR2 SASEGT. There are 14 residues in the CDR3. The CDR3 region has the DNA TGTGCCAGCAACGAGCGGGGGGCTTACAATGAGCAGTTCTTC. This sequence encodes CASNERGAYNEQFF.

This CDR3 reads CASSLLAGEQFF. The CDR3 region has the DNA TGTGCCAGCAGCCTACTAGCGGGGGAGCAGTTCTTC. The chain combines TRBV5-6 with TRBJ2-1, with 10 bases fitting TRBD2. V gave up 4 bases and J gave up 10 bases; unmatched junction bases: 2. Germline V gene data show CDR1 as SGHDT and CDR2 as YYEEEE. The CDR3 has 12 amino acids.

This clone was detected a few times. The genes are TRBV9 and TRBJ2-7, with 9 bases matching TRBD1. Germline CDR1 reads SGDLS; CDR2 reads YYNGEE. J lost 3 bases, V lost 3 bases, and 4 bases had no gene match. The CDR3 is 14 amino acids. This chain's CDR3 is CASSETTGGYEQYF. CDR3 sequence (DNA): TGTGCCAGCAGCGAGACGACAGGGGGCTACGAGCAGTACTTC.

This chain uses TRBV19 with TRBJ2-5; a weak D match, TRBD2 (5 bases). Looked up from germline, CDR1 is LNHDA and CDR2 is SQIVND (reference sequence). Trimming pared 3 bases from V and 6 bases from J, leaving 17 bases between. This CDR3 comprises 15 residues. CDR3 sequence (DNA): TGTGCCAGTAGTATGAGCGGAGGCCAGAGGAAGACCCAGTACTTC. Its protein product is CASSMSGGQRKTQYF.

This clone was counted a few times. In DNA, the CDR3 is TGTGCCAGCAGGCGAGGGAGGGCCGCCTCCTACGAGCAGTACTTC. Protein product: CASRRGRAASYEQYF. This chain connects TRBV6-5 to TRBJ2-7, with 7 bases identical to TRBD2. The CDR3 runs to 15 residues. The V gene's germline CDR1 is MNHEY and CDR2 SVGAGI. V shed 6 bases, J shed 0 bases, and the junction held 8 bases outside the gene matches.

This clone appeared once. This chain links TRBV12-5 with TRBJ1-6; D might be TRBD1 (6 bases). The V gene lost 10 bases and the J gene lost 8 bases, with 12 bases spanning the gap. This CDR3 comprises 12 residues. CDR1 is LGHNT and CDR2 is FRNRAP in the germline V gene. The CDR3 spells CAKTGLYSPLHF. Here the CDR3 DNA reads TGTGCTAAAACAGGGCTCTATTCACCCCTCCACTTT.

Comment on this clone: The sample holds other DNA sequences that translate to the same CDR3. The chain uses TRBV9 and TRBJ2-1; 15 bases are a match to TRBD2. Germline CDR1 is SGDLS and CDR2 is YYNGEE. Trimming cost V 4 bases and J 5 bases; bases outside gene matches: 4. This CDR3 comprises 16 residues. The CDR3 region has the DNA TGTGCCAGCAGCCCGCGGACTAGCGGGGGGGACAATGAGCAGTTCTTC. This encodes CASSPRTSGGDNEQFF. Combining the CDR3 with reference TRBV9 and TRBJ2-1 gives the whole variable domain DSGVTQTPKHLITATGQRVTLRCSPRSGDLSVYWYQQSLDQGLQFLIQYYNGEERAKGNILERFSAQQFPDLHSELNLSSLELGDSALYFCASSPRTSGGDNEQFFGPGTRLTVL.

CDR3 coding DNA: TGTGCCAGCAGCTTAGTTCAGGGGGGCAATCAGCCCCAGCATTTT. Protein product: CASSLVQGGNQPQHF. J is TRBJ1-5 and V is TRBV7-2; 7 bases are shared with TRBD1. The CDR3 runs 15 residues. CDR1 is SGHTA and CDR2 is FQGNSA in the germline V gene. J gave up 2 bases and V 1 base, and 2 bases lay outside the gene matches.

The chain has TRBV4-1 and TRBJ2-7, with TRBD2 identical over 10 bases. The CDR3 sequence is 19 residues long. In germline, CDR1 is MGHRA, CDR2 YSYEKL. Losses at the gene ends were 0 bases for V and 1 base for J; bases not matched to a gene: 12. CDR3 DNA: TGCGCCAGCAGCCAAGAATCGCCCAAGGTAGCGGGAGGATCCTACGAGCAGTACTTC. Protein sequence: CASSQESPKVAGGSYEQYF.

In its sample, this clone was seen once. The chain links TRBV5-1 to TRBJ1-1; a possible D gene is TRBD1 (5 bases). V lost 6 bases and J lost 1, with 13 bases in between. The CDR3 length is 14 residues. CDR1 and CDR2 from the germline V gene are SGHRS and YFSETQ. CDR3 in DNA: TGCGCCAGCAATTTTGGCAGGGCGAACACTGAAGCTTTCTTT. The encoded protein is CASNFGRANTEAFF.

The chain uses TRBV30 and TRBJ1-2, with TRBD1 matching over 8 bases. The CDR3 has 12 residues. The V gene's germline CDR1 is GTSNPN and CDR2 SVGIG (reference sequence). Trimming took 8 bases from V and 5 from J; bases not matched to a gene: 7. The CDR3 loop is CARVDRGYGYTF. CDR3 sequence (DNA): TGTGCCCGGGTTGACAGGGGTTATGGCTACACCTTC.

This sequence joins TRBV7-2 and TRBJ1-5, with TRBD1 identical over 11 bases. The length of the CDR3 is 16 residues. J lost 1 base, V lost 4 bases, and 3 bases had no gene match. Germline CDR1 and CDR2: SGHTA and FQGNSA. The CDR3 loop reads CASSWTGGASNQPQHF. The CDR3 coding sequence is TGTGCCAGCAGCTGGACAGGGGGCGCGAGCAATCAGCCCCAGCATTTT.

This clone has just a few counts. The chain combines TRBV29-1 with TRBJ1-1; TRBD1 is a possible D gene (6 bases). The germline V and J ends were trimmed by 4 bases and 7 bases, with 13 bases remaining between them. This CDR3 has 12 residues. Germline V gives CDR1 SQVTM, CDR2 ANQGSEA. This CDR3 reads CSVGWDKLEAFF. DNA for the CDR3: TGCAGCGTTGGCTGGGACAAACTTGAAGCTTTCTTT.

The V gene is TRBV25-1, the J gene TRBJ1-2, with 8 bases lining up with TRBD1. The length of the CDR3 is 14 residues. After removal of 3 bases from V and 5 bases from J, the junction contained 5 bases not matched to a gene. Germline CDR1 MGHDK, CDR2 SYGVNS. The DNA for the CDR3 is TGTGCCAGCAGTGATCGGGACAGGCGTTATGGCTACACCTTC. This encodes CASSDRDRRYGYTF.

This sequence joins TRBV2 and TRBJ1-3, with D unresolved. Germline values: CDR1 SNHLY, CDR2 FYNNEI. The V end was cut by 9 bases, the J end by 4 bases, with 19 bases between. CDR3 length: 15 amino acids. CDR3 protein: CARDQATVFGNTIYF. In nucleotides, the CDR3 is TGTGCCAGGGATCAAGCAACAGTCTTCGGAAACACCATATATTTT.

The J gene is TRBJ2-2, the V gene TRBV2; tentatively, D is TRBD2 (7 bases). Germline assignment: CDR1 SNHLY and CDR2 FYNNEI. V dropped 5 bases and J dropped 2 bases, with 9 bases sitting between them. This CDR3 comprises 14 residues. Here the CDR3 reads CASSRGGNTGELFF. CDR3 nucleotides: TGTGCCAGCAGTAGGGGGGGAAACACCGGGGAGCTGTTTTTT. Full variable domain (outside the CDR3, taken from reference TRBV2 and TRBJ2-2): EPEVTQTPSHQVTQMGQEVILRCVPISNHLYFYWYRQILGQKVEFLVSFYNNEISEKSEIFDDQFSVERPDGSNFTLKIRSTKLEDSAMYFCASSRGGNTGELFFGEGSRLTVL.

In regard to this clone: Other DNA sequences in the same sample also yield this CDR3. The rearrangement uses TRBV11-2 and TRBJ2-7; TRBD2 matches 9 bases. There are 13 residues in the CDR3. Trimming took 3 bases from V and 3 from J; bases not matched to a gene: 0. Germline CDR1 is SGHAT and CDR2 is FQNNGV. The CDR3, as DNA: TGTGCCAGCAGCTTTAGCGGGAGCTACGAGCAGTACTTC. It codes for CASSFSGSYEQYF.

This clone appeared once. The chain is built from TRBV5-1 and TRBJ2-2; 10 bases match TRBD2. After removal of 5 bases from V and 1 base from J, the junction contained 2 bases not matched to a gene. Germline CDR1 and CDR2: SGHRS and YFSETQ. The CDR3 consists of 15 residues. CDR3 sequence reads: CASRLAGGNTGELFF. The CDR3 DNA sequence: TGCGCCAGCAGATTAGCGGGGGGGAACACCGGGGAGCTGTTTTTT. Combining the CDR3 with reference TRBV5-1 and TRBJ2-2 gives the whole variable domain KAGVTQTPRYLIKTRGQQVTLSCSPISGHRSVSWYQQTPGQGLQFLFEYFSETQRNKGNFPGRFSGRQFSNSRSEMNVSTLELGDSALYLCASRLAGGNTGELFFGEGSRLTVL.

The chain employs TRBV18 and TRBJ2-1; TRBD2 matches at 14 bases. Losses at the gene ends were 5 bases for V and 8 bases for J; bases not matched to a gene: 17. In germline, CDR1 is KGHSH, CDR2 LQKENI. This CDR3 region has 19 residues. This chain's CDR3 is CASSSLGGTSGRRVDEQFF. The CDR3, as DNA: TGTGCCAGCTCATCTCTGGGAGGGACTAGCGGGAGAAGGGTCGATGAGCAGTTCTTC.

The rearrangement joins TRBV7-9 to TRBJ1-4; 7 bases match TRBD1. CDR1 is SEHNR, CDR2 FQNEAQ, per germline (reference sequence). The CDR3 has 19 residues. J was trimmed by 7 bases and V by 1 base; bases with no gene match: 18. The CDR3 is CASSLVRDSDYLAGEKLFF. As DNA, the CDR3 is TGTGCCAGCAGCTTAGTCCGGGACAGCGATTATCTGGCGGGTGAAAAACTGTTTTTT.

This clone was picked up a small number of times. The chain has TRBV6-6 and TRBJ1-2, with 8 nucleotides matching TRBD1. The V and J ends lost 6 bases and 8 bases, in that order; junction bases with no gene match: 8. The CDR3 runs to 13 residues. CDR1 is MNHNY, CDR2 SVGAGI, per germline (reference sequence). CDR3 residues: CASRTGTGGGYTF. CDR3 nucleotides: TGTGCCAGCAGGACAGGGACAGGCGGCGGCTACACCTTC.

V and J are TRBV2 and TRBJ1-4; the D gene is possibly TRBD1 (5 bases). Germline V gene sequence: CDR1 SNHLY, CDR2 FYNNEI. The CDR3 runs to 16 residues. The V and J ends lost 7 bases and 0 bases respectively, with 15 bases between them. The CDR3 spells CASNAGGTATNEKLFF. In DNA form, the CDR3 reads TGTGCCAGCAATGCCGGGGGGACGGCAACTAATGAAAAACTGTTTTTT. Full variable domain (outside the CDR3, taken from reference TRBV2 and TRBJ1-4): EPEVTQTPSHQVTQMGQEVILRCVPISNHLYFYWYRQILGQKVEFLVSFYNNEISEKSEIFDDQFSVERPDGSNFTLKIRSTKLEDSAMYFCASNAGGTATNEKLFFGSGTQLSVL.

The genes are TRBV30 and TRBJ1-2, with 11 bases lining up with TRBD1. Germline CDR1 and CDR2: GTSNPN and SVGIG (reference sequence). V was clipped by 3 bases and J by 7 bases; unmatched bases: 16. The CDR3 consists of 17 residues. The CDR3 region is CAWRGDPSGTGGSGYTF. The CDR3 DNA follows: TGTGCCTGGAGGGGGGATCCCTCAGGGACAGGGGGATCTGGCTACACCTTC.

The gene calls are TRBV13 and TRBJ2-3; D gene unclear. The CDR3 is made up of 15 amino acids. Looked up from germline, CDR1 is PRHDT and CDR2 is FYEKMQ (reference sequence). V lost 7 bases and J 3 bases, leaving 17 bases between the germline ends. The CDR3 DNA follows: TGTGCCAGCAAAAGTAGCATAGGCAAAACAGATACGCAGTATTTT. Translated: CASKSSIGKTDTQYF.

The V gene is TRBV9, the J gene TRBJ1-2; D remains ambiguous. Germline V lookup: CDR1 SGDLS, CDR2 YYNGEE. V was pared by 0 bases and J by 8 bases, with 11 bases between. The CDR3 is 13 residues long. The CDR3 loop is CASSVGSSMGYTF. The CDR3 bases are TGTGCCAGCAGCGTAGGTAGTTCTATGGGCTACACCTTC. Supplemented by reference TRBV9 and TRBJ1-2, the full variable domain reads DSGVTQTPKHLITATGQRVTLRCSPRSGDLSVYWYQQSLDQGLQFLIQYYNGEERAKGNILERFSAQQFPDLHSELNLSSLELGDSALYFCASSVGSSMGYTFGSGTRLTVV.

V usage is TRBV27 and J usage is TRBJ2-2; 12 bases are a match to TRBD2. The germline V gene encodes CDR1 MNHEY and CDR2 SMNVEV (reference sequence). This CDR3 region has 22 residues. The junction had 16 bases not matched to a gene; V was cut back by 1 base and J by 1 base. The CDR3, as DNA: TGTGCCAGCAGTTTATGGCCCCCCGGCCCCTGGACTAGCGGGATGAACACCGGGGAGCTGTTTTTT. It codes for CASSLWPPGPWTSGMNTGELFF.

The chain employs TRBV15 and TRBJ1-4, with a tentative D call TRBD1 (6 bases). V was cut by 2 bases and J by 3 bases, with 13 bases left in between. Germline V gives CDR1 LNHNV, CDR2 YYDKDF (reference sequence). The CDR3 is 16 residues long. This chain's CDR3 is CATSRPTGLANEKLFF. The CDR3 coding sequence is TGTGCCACCAGCAGACCCACAGGGCTGGCTAATGAAAAACTGTTTTTT.

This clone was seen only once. CDR3 region: CASSLGGREETQYF. In nucleotides, the CDR3 is TGTGCCAGCAGCTTGGGGGGCAGGGAAGAGACCCAGTACTTC. The V and J genes are TRBV5-6 and TRBJ2-7; weak D call: TRBD1 (5 bases). The DNA end is more similar to TRBJ2-5, so the J call may be wrong. Germline CDR1 SGHDT, CDR2 YYEEEE. This CDR3 is 14 amino acids long.